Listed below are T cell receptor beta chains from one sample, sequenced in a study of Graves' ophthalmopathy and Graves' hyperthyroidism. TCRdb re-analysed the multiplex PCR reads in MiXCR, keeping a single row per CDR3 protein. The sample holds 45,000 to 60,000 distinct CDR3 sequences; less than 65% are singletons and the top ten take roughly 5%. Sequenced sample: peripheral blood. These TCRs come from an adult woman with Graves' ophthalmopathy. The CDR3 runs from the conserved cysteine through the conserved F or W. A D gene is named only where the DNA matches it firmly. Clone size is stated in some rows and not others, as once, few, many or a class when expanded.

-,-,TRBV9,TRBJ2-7,CASSVAPHSYEQYF,TGTGCCAGCAGCGTAGCCCCCCACAGCTACGAGCAGTACTTC
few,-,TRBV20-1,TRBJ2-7,CSASGSSYEQYF,TGCAGTGCTAGTGGGAGCTCCTACGAGCAGTACTTC
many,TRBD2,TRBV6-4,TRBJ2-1,CASSEGLSGNNEQFF,TGTGCCAGCAGTGAGGGACTAAGCGGGAACAATGAGCAGTTCTTC
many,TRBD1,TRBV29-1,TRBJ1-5,CSVSQGGAGGNQPQHF,TGCAGCGTCTCACAGGGGGGGGCCGGCGGGAATCAGCCCCAGCATTTT
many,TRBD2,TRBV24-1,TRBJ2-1,CATSDFETSGRNEQFF,TGTGCCACCAGTGATTTTGAGACTAGCGGGAGGAATGAGCAGTTCTTC
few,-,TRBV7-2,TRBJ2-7,CASSLRREQYF,TGTGCCAGCAGCTTAAGAAGGGAGCAGTACTTC
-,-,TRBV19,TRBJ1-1,CASSISRGREAFF,TGTGCCAGTAGTATATCTCGCGGACGGGAAGCTTTCTTT
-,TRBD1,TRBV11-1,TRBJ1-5,CASSSGGQGSQPQHF,TGTGCCAGCAGCTCAGGGGGACAGGGAAGTCAGCCCCAGCATTTT
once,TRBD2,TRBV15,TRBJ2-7,CATCRALGTSGTGTDTQYF,TGTGCCACCTGCAGAGCTCTTGGGACTAGCGGGACCGGCACAGATACGCAGTACTTC
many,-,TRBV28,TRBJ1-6,CASTYFLSYNSPLHF,TGTGCCAGCACCTACTTTCTCTCCTATAATTCACCCCTCCACTTT
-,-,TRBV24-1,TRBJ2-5,CAPPLPRVSGETQYF,TGTGCACCTCCCTTACCCCGGGTATCGGGGGAGACCCAGTACTTC
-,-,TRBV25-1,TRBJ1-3,CASSASGATQSSGNTIYF,TGTGCCAGCAGTGCCTCCGGAGCAACCCAGTCCTCTGGAAACACCATATATTTT
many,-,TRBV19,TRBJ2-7,CASSMDSQYEQYF,TGTGCCAGTAGTATGGACAGCCAGTACGAGCAGTACTTC
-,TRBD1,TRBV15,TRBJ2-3,CATSRALGTGWAQGTQYF,TGTGCCACCAGCAGAGCTCTTGGGACAGGGTGGGCACAAGGTACGCAGTATTTT
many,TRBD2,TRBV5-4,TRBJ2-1,CASSPGTSGNYNEQFF,TGTGCCAGCAGCCCTGGGACTAGCGGGAACTACAATGAGCAGTTCTTC
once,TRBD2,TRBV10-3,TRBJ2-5,CAISGAGGLETQYF,TGTGCCATCAGTGGGGCGGGAGGTCTGGAGACCCAGTACTTC
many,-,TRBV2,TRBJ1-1,CASRGVTLDAEAFF,TGTGCCAGCAGGGGCGTCACCCTTGACGCTGAAGCTTTCTTT
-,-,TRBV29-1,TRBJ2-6,CSVGGSIGANVLTF,TGCAGCGTTGGTGGATCGATTGGGGCCAACGTCCTGACTTTC
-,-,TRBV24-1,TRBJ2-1,CTTSDLPRGGSNEQFF,TGTACCACCAGTGATTTACCCAGGGGTGGGTCTAATGAGCAGTTCTTT
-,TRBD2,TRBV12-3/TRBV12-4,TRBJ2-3,CASSEGLAAHTDTQYF,TGTGCCAGCAGTGAGGGACTAGCGGCCCACACAGATACGCAGTATTTT
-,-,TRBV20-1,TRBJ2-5,CSVNTGETQYF,TGCAGTGTCAACACGGGAGAGACCCAGTACTTC
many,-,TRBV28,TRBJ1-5,CASGGYSNQPQHF,TGTGCCAGCGGGGGGTATAGCAATCAGCCCCAGCATTTT
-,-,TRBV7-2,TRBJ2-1,CASSLGAAYYNEQFF,TGTGCCAGCAGCTTAGGGGCGGCATACTACAATGAGCAGTTCTTC
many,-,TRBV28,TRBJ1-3,CASILSLSGNTIYF,TGTGCCAGCATCCTTAGCCTCTCTGGAAACACCATATATTTT
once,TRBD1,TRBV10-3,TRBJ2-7,CASSYSGQLYEQYF,TGTGCCAGCAGTTACTCGGGACAGCTTTACGAGCAGTACTTC
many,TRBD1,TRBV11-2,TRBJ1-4,CASSSLGTGGGFGEKLFF,TGTGCCAGCAGCTCTCTCGGGACAGGGGGCGGCTTCGGTGAAAAACTGTTTTTT
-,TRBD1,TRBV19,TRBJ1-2,CASSIKGANDYGYTF,TGTGCCAGTAGTATTAAGGGGGCGAACGACTATGGCTACACCTTC
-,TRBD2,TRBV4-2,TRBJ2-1,CASSQDTGTSGRYNEQFF,TGTGCCAGCAGCCAAGATACGGGGACTAGCGGGAGGTACAATGAGCAGTTCTTC
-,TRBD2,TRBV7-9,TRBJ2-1,CASSSGSSGYNEQFF,TGTGCCAGCAGCTCCGGGTCTAGCGGGTACAACGAGCAGTTCTTC
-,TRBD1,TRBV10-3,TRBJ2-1,CATQSGTGSYNEQFF,TGTGCCACCCAGTCCGGGACAGGGTCCTACAATGAGCAGTTCTTC
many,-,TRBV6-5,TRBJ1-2,CASSPTTNYGYTF,TGTGCCAGCAGCCCCACGACTAACTATGGCTACACCTTC
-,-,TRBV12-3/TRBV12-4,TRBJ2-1,CASGPLRQERFF,TGTGCCAGCGGTCCCTTAAGACAGGAGCGGTTCTTC
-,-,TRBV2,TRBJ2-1,CASKGDSYNERFF,TGTGCCAGCAAAGGCGACTCCTACAATGAGCGGTTCTTC
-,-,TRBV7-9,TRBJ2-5,CASSGWETQETQYF,TGTGCCAGCAGTGGATGGGAAACCCAAGAGACCCAGTACTTC
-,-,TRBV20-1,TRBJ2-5,CGASRRARETQYF,TGCGGTGCTAGCAGGAGGGCCAGAGAGACCCAGTACTTC
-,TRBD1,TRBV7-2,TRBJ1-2,CASSLETGSF,TGTGCCAGCAGCTTAGAGACAGGGTCCTTC
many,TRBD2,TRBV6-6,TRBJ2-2,CASRSLSGRTGELFF,TGTGCCAGCAGGAGTCTGAGCGGGAGGACCGGGGAGCTGTTTTTT
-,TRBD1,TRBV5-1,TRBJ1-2,CASSQGQGFYGYTF,TGCGCCAGCAGCCAGGGACAGGGTTTTTATGGCTACACCTTC
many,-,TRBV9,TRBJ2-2,CASSVAHQGPGELFF,TGTGCCAGCAGCGTAGCTCACCAGGGTCCCGGGGAGCTGTTTTTT
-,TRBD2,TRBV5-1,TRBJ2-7,CASSPGGAGEQYF,TGCGCCAGCAGCCCGGGGGGGGCGGGCGAGCAGTACTTC
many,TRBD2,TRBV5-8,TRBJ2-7,CASSWLGGGYEQYF,TGTGCCAGCAGCTGGCTCGGGGGGGGCTACGAGCAGTACTTC